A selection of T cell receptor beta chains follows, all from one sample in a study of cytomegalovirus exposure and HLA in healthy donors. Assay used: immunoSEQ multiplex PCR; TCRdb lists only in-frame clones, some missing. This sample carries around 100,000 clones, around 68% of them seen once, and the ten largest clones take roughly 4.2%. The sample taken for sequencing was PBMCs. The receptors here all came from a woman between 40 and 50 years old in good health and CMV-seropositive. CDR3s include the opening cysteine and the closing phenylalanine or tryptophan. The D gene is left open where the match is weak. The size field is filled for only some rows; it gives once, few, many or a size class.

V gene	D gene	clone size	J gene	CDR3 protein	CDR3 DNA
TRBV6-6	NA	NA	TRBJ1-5	CASSYASTVNQPQHF	TGTGCCAGCAGTTACGCCTCGACAGTCAATCAGCCCCAGCATTTT
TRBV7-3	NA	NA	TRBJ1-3	CASRSGGVGHTIYF	TGTGCCAGCAGATCCGGGGGGGTAGGCCACACCATATATTTT
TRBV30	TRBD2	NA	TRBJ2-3	CAWSLLAGYTDTQYF	TGTGCCTGGAGTCTTCTAGCGGGGTACACAGATACGCAGTATTTT
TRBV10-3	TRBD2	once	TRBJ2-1	CAISGSGRADDEQFF	TGTGCCATCAGTGGGAGCGGGAGGGCCGACGATGAGCAGTTCTTC
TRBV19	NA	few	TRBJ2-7	CASSIRTGYEQYF	TGTGCCAGTAGTATACGGACTGGATACGAGCAGTACTTC
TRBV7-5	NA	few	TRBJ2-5	CARSLGGTSGRALGETQYF	TGTGCCAGAAGCTTAGGTGGGACTAGCGGGAGGGCCCTTGGGGAGACCCAGTACTTC
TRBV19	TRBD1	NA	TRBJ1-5	CASSIGRQGRTNQPQHF	TGTGCCAGTAGTATCGGGCGACAGGGAAGGACCAATCAGCCCCAGCATTTT
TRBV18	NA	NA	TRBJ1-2	CASSPISAGELSNYGYTF	TGTGCCAGCTCACCGATTTCGGCCGGAGAGTTATCTAACTATGGCTACACCTTC
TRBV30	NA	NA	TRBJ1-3	CAWRRVGARPLSGNTIYF	TGTGCCTGGCGGCGGGTGGGGGCCCGGCCCCTCTCTGGAAACACCATATATTTT
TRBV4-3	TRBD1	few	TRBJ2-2	CASSLDRGLNTGELFF	TGCGCCAGCAGCCTCGACAGGGGGCTTAACACCGGGGAGCTGTTTTTT
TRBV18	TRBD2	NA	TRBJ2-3	CASSLVLAGVTDTQYF	TGTGCCAGCTCACTGGTACTAGCGGGAGTGACAGATACGCAGTATTTT
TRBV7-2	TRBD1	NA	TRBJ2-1	CASSPYRGLGNEQFF	TGTGCCAGCAGCCCTTACAGGGGATTGGGGAATGAGCAGTTCTTC
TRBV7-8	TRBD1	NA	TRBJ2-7	CASSNPGQGVFEQYF	TGTGCCAGCAGCAATCCGGGACAGGGGGTCTTCGAGCAGTACTTC
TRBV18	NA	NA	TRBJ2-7	CASSPESAYEQYF	TGTGCCAGCTCACCAGAGAGCGCCTACGAGCAGTACTTC
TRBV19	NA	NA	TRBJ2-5	CASSTGAGTAGLETQYF	TGTGCCAGTAGTACGGGGGCCGGGACAGCAGGGTTGGAGACCCAGTACTTC
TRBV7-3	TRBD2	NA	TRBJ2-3	CASSLIPSGKDTQYF	TGTGCCAGCAGCTTAATTCCTAGCGGTAAAGATACGCAGTATTTT
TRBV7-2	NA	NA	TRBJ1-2	CASSLGGGGQNYGYTF	TGTGCCAGCAGCTTAGGAGGGGGAGGGCAGAACTATGGCTACACCTTC
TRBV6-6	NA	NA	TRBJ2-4	CASTHLGGSTKNIQYF	TGTGCCAGCACCCATCTCGGGGGATCCACCAAAAACATTCAGTACTTC
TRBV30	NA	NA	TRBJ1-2	CAWSQVGGYTF	TGTGCCTGGAGTCAGGTGGGTGGCTACACCTTC
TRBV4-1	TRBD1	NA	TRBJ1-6	CASSQGTGGRSPLHF	TGCGCCAGCAGCCAAGGTACAGGGGGCAGGTCACCCCTCCACTTT
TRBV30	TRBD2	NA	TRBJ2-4	CAWSRSGRNIQYF	TGTGCCTGGAGTAGGAGCGGGAGAAACATTCAGTACTTC
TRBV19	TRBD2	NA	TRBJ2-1	CASSQLAASYNEQFF	TGTGCCAGTAGTCAACTAGCGGCCTCCTACAATGAGCAGTTCTTC
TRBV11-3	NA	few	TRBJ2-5	CASSLLGGGLIETQYF	TGTGCCAGCAGCTTATTGGGAGGGGGGTTGATAGAGACCCAGTACTTC
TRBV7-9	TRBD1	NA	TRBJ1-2	CASSRPGQRNYGYTF	TGTGCCAGCAGCCGCCCGGGACAGCGGAACTATGGCTACACCTTC
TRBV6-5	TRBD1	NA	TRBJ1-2	CASSRTGANYGYTF	TGTGCCAGCAGTCGGACAGGAGCAAACTATGGCTACACCTTC
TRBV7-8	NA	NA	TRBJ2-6	CASSPPGVKSSGANVLTF	TGTGCCAGCAGCCCCCCCGGGGTTAAAAGCTCTGGGGCCAACGTCCTGACTTTC